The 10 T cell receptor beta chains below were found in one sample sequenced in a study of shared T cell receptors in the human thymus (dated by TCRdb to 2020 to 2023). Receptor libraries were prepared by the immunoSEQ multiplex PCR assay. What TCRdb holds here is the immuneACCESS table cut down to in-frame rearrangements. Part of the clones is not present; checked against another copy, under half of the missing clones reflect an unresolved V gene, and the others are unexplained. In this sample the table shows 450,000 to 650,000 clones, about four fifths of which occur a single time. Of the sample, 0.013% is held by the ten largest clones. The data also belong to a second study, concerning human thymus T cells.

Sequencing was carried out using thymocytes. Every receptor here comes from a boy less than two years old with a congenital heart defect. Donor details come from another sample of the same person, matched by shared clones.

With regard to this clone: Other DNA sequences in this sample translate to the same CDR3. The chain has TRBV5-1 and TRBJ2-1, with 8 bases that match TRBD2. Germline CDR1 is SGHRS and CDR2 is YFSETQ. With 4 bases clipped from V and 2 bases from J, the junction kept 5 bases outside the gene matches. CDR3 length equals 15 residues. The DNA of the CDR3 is TGCGCCAGCAGCCCAGGACTAGCAGCCTACAATGAGCAGTTCTTC. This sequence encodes CASSPGLAAYNEQFF.

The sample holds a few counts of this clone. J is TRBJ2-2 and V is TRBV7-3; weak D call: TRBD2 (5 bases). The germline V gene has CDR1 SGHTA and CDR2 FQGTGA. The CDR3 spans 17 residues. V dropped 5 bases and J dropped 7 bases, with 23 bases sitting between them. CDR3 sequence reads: CASSPTWPGKTNGELFF. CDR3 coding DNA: TGTGCCAGCAGCCCCACGTGGCCCGGGAAGACGAACGGGGAGCTGTTTTTT.

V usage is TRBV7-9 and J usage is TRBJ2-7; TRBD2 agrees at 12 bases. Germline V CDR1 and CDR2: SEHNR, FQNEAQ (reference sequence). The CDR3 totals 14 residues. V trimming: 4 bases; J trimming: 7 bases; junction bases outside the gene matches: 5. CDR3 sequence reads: CASSSGLAGEEQYF. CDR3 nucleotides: TGTGCCAGCAGCTCGGGACTAGCGGGTGAGGAGCAGTACTTC.

Here the CDR3 DNA reads TGTGCCAGCAGTTTAAGCGTTGGGCTAGCGGGAGAAGAGACCCAGTACTTC. As protein: CASSLSVGLAGEETQYF. This chain connects TRBV28 to TRBJ2-5; 10 bases are shared with TRBD2. Unmatched junction bases numbered 9, after V lost 2 bases and J lost 3 bases. The CDR3 loop spans 17 amino acids. Germline values: CDR1 MDHEN, CDR2 SYDVKM.

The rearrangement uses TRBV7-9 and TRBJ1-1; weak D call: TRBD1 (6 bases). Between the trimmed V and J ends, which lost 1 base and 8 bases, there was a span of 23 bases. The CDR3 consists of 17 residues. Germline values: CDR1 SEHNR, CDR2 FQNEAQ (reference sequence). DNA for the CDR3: TGTGCCAGCAGCTTAGAACAGGGCCCCGTATGGTCCACCGAAGCTTTCTTT. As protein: CASSLEQGPVWSTEAFF.

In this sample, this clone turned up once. The DNA for the CDR3 is TGTGCCAGCAGCTTAGTTACTAGCGGGACGCACAATGAGCAGTTCTTC. Protein sequence: CASSLVTSGTHNEQFF. The J gene is TRBJ2-1, the V gene TRBV11-3; 10 bases fit TRBD2. Unmatched junction bases numbered 5, after V lost 1 base and J lost 5 bases. The CDR3 is 16 amino acids. CDR1 is SGHNT and CDR2 is YENEEA in the germline V gene.

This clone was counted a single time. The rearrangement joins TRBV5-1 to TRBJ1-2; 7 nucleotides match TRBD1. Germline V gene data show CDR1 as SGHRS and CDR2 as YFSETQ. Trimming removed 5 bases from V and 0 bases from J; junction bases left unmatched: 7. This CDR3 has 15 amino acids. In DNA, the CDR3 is TGCGCCAGCAGGCGTGACAGGGTAGCTAACTATGGCTACACCTTC. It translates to CASRRDRVANYGYTF. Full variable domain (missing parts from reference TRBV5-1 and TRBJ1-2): KAGVTQTPRYLIKTRGQQVTLSCSPISGHRSVSWYQQTPGQGLQFLFEYFSETQRNKGNFPGRFSGRQFSNSRSEMNVSTLELGDSALYLCASRRDRVANYGYTFGSGTRLTVV.

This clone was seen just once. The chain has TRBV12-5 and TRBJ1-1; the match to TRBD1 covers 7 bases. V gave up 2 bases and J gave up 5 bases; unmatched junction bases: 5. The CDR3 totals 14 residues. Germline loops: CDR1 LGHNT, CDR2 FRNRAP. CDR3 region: CASGLPQGVTEAFF. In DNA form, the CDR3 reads TGTGCTAGTGGTTTGCCCCAGGGGGTTACTGAAGCTTTCTTT. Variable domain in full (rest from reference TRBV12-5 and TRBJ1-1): DARVTQTPRHKVTEMGQEVTMRCQPILGHNTVFWYRQTMMQGLELLAYFRNRAPLDDSGMPKDRFSAEMPDATLATLKIQPSEPRDSAVYFCASGLPQGVTEAFFGQGTRLTVV.

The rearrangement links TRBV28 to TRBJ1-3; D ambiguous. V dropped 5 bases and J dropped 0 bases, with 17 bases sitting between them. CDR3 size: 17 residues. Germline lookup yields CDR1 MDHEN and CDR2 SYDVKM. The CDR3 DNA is TGTGCCAGCAGTCCCGCGACTCCCAGAAGCTCTGGAAACACCATATATTTT. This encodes CASSPATPRSSGNTIYF.

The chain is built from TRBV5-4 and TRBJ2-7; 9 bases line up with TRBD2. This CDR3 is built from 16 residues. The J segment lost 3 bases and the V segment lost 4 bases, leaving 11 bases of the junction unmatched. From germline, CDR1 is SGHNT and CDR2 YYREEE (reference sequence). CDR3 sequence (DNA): TGTGCCAGCAGCCACACGGGGAGCGGGAGGAGCTACGAGCAGTACTTC. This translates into CASSHTGSGRSYEQYF.